In its sample, the clone carrying this TCR beta chain was seen a few times. The target antigen is unknown. A clone one base away is much larger, so this may be a read error. The CDR3 runs to 11 residues. In germline, CDR1 is SQVTM, CDR2 ANQGSEA. Trimming stripped 4 bases from V and 6 bases from J, with 9 bases between. One entry per CDR3 protein, called by TCRdb with MiXCR from the reads. The sample includes about 42,000 distinct CDR3 sequences, 12% of them seen just once. The sample originates from a study of type 1 regulatory T cells. Study information: This in vitro CD4 product, T-allo10, is enriched for Tr1 cells and alloantigen-specific.

The sequenced sample was cultured non-Tr1 T cells, either the whole culture or a sorted T cell fraction (not recorded which). J is TRBJ1-1 and V is TRBV29-1; D gene unclear. The sequence was obtained from a human donor in good health. The CDR3 loop is CSVGGNAEAFF. CDR3 bases: TGCAGCGTTGGAGGAAACGCTGAAGCTTTCTTT.